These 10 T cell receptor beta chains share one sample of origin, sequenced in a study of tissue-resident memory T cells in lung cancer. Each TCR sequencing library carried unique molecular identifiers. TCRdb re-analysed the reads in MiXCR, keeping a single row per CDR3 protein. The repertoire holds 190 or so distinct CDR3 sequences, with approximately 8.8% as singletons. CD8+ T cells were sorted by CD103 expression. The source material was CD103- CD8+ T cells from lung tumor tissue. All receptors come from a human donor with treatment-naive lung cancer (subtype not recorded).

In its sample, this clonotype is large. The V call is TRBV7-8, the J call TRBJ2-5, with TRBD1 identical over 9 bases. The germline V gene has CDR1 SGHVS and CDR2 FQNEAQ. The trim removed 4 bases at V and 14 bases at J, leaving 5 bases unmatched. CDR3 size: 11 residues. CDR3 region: CASSYWDRAYF. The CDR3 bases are TGTGCCAGCAGCTACTGGGACAGGGCTTACTTC. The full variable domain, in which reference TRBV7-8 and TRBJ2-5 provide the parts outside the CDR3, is GAGVSQSPRYKVAKRGQDVALRCDPISGHVSLFWYQQALGQGPEFLTYFQNEAQLDKSGLPSDRFFAERPEGSVSTLKIQRTQQEDSAVYLCASSYWDRAYFGPGTRLLVL.

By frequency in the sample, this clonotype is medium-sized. This CDR3 is CAWDGGFYTEAFF. The CDR3 nucleotides read TGTGCCTGGGACGGCGGGTTTTACACTGAAGCTTTCTTT. The chain is built from TRBV30 and TRBJ1-1; D unresolved. The CDR3 runs to 13 residues. The ends were cut back, 5 bases at V and 3 bases at J, with 13 bases in the middle. Germline-derived CDR1 and CDR2 are GTSNPN and SVGIG (reference sequence).

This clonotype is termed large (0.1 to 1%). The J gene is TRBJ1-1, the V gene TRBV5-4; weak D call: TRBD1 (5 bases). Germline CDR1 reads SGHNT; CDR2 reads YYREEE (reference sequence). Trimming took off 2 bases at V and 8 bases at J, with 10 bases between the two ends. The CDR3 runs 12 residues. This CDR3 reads CASSFDSSEAFF. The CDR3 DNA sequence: TGTGCCAGCAGCTTTGACAGTTCGGAAGCTTTCTTT.

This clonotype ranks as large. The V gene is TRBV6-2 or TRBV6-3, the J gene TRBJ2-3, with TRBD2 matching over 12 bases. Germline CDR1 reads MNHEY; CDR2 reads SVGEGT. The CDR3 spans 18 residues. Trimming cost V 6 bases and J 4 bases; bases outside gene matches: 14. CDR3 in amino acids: CASSEDWLAGGPADTQYF. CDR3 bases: TGTGCCAGCAGCGAGGATTGGCTAGCGGGGGGGCCTGCAGATACGCAGTATTTT.

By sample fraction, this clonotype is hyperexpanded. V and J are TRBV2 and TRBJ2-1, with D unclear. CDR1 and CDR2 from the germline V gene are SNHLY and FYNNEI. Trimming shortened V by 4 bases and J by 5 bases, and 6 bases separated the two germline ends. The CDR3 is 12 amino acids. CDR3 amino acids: CASSVLDNEQFF. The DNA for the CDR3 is TGTGCCAGCAGTGTGCTGGACAATGAGCAGTTCTTC.

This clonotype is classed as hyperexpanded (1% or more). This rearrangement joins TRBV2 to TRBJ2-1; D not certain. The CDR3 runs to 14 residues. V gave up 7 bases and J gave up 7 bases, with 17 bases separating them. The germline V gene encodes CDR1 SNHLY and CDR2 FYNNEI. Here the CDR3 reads CASNRDTASNEQFF. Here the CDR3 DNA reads TGTGCCAGCAATAGAGACACCGCCTCAAATGAGCAGTTCTTC.

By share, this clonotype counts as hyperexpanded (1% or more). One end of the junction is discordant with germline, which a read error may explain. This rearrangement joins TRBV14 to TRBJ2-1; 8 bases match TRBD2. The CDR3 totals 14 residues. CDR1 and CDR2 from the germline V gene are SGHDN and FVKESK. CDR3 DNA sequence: TGTGCCAGCAGCCAAGATATCAGCGGGGGCCCCTCCTCCTTC. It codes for CASSQDISGGPSSF. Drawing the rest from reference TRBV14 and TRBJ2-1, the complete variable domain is EAGVTQFPSHSVIEKGQTVTLRCDPISGHDNLYWYRRVMGKEIKFLLHFVKESKQDESGMPNNRFLAERTGGTYSTLKVQPAELEDSGVYFCASSQDISGGPSSFGPGTRLTVL.

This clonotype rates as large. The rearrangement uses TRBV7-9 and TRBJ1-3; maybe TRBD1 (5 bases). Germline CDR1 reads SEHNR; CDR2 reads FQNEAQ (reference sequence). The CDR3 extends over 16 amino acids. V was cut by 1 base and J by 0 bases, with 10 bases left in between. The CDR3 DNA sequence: TGTGCCAGCAGCTTAGATACAGGCCTCTCTGGAAACACCATATATTTT. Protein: CASSLDTGLSGNTIYF.

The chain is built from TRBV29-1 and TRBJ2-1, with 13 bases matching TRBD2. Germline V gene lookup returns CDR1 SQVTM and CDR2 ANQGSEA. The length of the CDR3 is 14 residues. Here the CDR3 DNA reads TGCGGCGCAGGGGAGACTAGCGGGGGGATTGAGCAGTTCTTC. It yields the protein CGAGETSGGIEQFF.

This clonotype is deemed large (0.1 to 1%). The CDR3 bases are TGTGCCAGCAGCTTTGGCGGGGGGGCCAATGAGCAGTTCTTC. Its protein is CASSFGGGANEQFF. V is TRBV7-3 and J is TRBJ2-1; 9 bases fit TRBD2. This CDR3 comprises 14 residues. Germline lookup yields CDR1 SGHTA and CDR2 FQGTGA. V gave up 3 bases and J gave up 6 bases; unmatched junction bases: 3.